Shown below are 7 T cell receptor beta chains from a single sample sequenced in a study of T-cell memory formation after mild COVID-19. From the 5' RACE reads, TCRdb called clonotypes with MiXCR, one entry per CDR3 protein. The sample consists of 300,000 to 400,000 distinct CDR3 sequences, 25% to 30% of them appearing once. The sample comprised PBMCs or a T cell subset sorted from them (not recorded which). The origin of the receptors is an adult woman who had mild COVID-19 (a few samples of this study predate the infection). Cell type and time point are not known.

The chain uses TRBV5-6 and TRBJ2-7, with 9 bases fitting TRBD1. The V gene end was trimmed by 4 bases and the J gene end by 0 bases; junction bases not matched to a gene: 5. The CDR3 is 15 amino acids. The V gene's germline CDR1 is SGHDT and CDR2 YYEEEE. Here the CDR3 reads CASSQGTGSSYEQYF. In DNA form, the CDR3 reads TGTGCCAGCAGCCAAGGGACAGGGAGCTCCTACGAGCAGTACTTC. The variable domain in full, completed from reference TRBV5-6 and TRBJ2-7, reads DAGVTQSPTHLIKTRGQQVTLRCSPKSGHDTVSWYQQALGQGPQFIFQYYEEEERQRGNFPDRFSGHQFPNYSSELNVNALLLGDSALYLCASSQGTGSSYEQYFGPGTRLTVT.

The table lists this clonotype with a few counts. The chain employs TRBV20-1 and TRBJ1-2; TRBD1 matches 11 bases. The ends lost 3 bases at V and 8 bases at J; junction bases unmatched: 5. The CDR3 totals 13 residues. Germline CDR1 DFQATT, CDR2 SNEGSKA (reference sequence). The CDR3 nucleotides are TGCAGTGCTAGGGACAGGGGGCTTAGAGGCTACACCTTC. Its translation is CSARDRGLRGYTF.

This clonotype has more than one count but fewer than ten. The chain joins TRBV4-1 to TRBJ2-1; possible D gene TRBD2, 5 bases. The V gene's germline CDR1 is MGHRA and CDR2 YSYEKL. The CDR3 length is 15 residues. Trimming removed 2 bases at V and 2 bases at J, with 10 bases between. This CDR3 is CASSQQGSPYNEQFF. CDR3 DNA: TGCGCCAGCAGCCAACAAGGGAGCCCCTACAATGAGCAGTTCTTC.

The genes are TRBV24-1 and TRBJ1-1, with 8 bases matching TRBD1. The CDR3 is made up of 14 amino acids. Trimming cost V 7 bases and J 3 bases; bases outside gene matches: 6. CDR1 and CDR2 (germline): KGHDR, SFDVKD. The CDR3 loop reads CATRTRGRDTEAFF. The CDR3 bases are TGTGCCACCAGGACCAGGGGGCGGGACACTGAAGCTTTCTTT.

The V gene is TRBV5-1, the J gene TRBJ2-7, with a weak D call TRBD1 (5 bases). The V end lost 2 bases, the J end lost 5 bases, and 11 bases lay between the germline ends. CDR3 length equals 13 residues. CDR1 is SGHRS, CDR2 YFSETQ, per germline. CDR3 amino acids: CASSLGEENEQYF. The CDR3 DNA reads as TGCGCCAGCAGCTTAGGGGAAGAGAACGAGCAGTACTTC. Full variable domain (missing parts from reference TRBV5-1 and TRBJ2-7): KAGVTQTPRYLIKTRGQQVTLSCSPISGHRSVSWYQQTPGQGLQFLFEYFSETQRNKGNFPGRFSGRQFSNSRSEMNVSTLELGDSALYLCASSLGEENEQYFGPGTRLTVT.

In nucleotides, the CDR3 is TGTGCCAGCTCACCACCCGCAGTGAACACCGGGGAGCTGTTTTTT. Residues: CASSPPAVNTGELFF. The J gene is TRBJ2-2, the V gene TRBV18, with D uncertain. The V gene lost 0 bases and the J gene lost 1 base, with 6 bases spanning the gap. Germline lookup yields CDR1 KGHSH and CDR2 LQKENI. CDR3 length: 15 amino acids.

V is TRBV6-5 and J is TRBJ2-5, with TRBD2 matching 10 bases. The CDR3 is 18 amino acids. Germline values: CDR1 MNHEY, CDR2 SVGAGI. The trim removed 0 bases at V and 4 bases at J, leaving 11 bases unmatched. The DNA for the CDR3 is TGTGCCAGCAGTTACTCGTTATCGAGCGGGAGGGCCGCAGAGACCCAGTACTTC. As protein: CASSYSLSSGRAAETQYF.